The 8 T cell receptor beta chains in this list originate from one sample, sequenced in a study of radiotherapy plus CTLA-4 blockade in lung cancer. Sequencing was performed with immunoSEQ multiplex PCR; in TCRdb, only in-frame clones are kept and a portion is missing. The top ten hold 0.85% to 0.9% of the sample, which has 65,000 to 90,000 clones, around 90% seen once. This specimen consisted of peripheral blood, obtained from a patient treated with radiotherapy plus ipilimumab. The origin of the receptors is a human donor with non-small cell lung cancer who had stable disease on radiotherapy plus ipilimumab.

The rearrangement links TRBV5-1 to TRBJ1-1, with D perhaps TRBD1 (6 bases). Germline CDR1 SGHRS, CDR2 YFSETQ. There are 14 residues in the CDR3. The ends were cut back, 4 bases at V and 4 bases at J, with 14 bases in the middle. The CDR3 reads CASSLTQGSTEAFF. The CDR3 DNA reads as TGCGCCAGCAGCCTAACACAGGGTAGCACTGAAGCTTTCTTT.

J is TRBJ1-2 and V is TRBV4-1, with 10 bases aligning to TRBD1. Germline V gene lookup returns CDR1 MGHRA and CDR2 YSYEKL. CDR3 length equals 18 residues. The trim removed 4 bases at V and 1 base at J, leaving 12 bases unmatched. The CDR3 DNA is TGCGCCAGCAGCCGGGAAGTGGACAGGGGGAGGAGTAACTATGGCTACACCTTC. As protein: CASSREVDRGRSNYGYTF.

This chain connects TRBV27 to TRBJ2-7; 7 nucleotides align to TRBD1. Unmatched junction bases numbered 15, after V lost 3 bases and J lost 7 bases. The CDR3 has 16 residues. The germline V gene has CDR1 MNHEY and CDR2 SMNVEV (reference sequence). This CDR3 reads CASSFLFTGAFREQYF. The DNA of the CDR3 is TGTGCCAGCAGTTTTCTCTTTACAGGGGCGTTTCGGGAGCAGTACTTC.

The V and J genes are TRBV19 and TRBJ2-1; 9 bases are a match to TRBD2. The CDR3 length is 16 residues. The germline CDR1 and CDR2 sequences are LNHDA and SQIVND (reference sequence). V trimming: 2 bases; J trimming: 8 bases; junction bases outside the gene matches: 10. CDR3 amino acids: CASSIIPGGGAYEQFF. In nucleotides, the CDR3 is TGTGCCAGTAGTATAATACCAGGCGGGGGGGCTTATGAGCAGTTCTTC. Variable domain in full (rest from reference TRBV19 and TRBJ2-1): DGGITQSPKYLFRKEGQNVTLSCEQNLNHDAMYWYRQDPGQGLRLIYYSQIVNDFQKGDIAEGYSVSREKKESFPLTVTSAQKNPTAFYLCASSIIPGGGAYEQFFGPGTRLTVL.

V gene TRBV9 combines with J gene TRBJ2-1; 14 positions agree with TRBD2. Germline V gene sequence: CDR1 SGDLS, CDR2 YYNGEE. V shed 0 bases, J shed 9 bases, and the junction held 17 bases outside the gene matches. This CDR3 has 20 residues. CDR3 in DNA: TGTGCCAGCAGCGTAGAGGGAGGACTAGCGGGAGGTAGATTATTCGGTGAGCAGTTCTTC. Translation: CASSVEGGLAGGRLFGEQFF.

This clone was counted a single time. The rearrangement uses TRBV19 and TRBJ1-1, with D maybe TRBD1 (6 bases). With 3 bases removed from V and 5 bases from J, the gap between germline ends came to 16 bases. This CDR3 is 15 amino acids long. In germline, CDR1 is LNHDA, CDR2 SQIVND (reference sequence). CDR3 sequence: CASSIWGLGRTEAFF. The CDR3 nucleotides read TGTGCCAGTAGTATCTGGGGGCTAGGTAGAACTGAAGCTTTCTTT.

The chain has TRBV21-1 and TRBJ2-7; the table calls TRBD2, which could not be checked here. TRBV21-1 is described as a pseudogene. This CDR3 is 17 amino acids long. CDR3 protein: CASSKYRRPSGRDEQYF. The DNA of the CDR3 is TGTGCCAGCAGCAAATATCGCCGTCCTAGCGGGAGGGACGAGCAGTACTTC.

J is TRBJ2-2 and V is TRBV5-4; 11 nucleotides align to TRBD2. CDR1 and CDR2 (germline): SGHNT, YYREEE (reference sequence). The V segment lost 4 bases and the J segment 7 bases; nucleotides outside the gene matches: 9. CDR3 length equals 16 residues. CDR3 sequence reads: CASSTSSGGPVGELFF. The DNA of the CDR3 is TGTGCCAGCAGCACATCTAGCGGGGGGCCTGTCGGGGAGCTGTTTTTT.